What follows are 9 T cell receptor beta chains derived from one specimen sequenced in a study of cytomegalovirus exposure and HLA in healthy donors. This PCR relied on a set of 60 Vbeta primers and 13 Jbeta primers. Assay: immunoSEQ multiplex PCR; the TCRdb copy retains only in-frame clones and omits some. The sample lists 100,000 to 150,000 clones; 60% to 85% were seen once. Sequencing was carried out using PBMCs. Receptor source: a woman aged 40 to 50 in good health and CMV-seropositive.

The CDR3 DNA sequence: TGTGCCAGCAGCGTACAGGCCGGTGACCCCTACGAGCAGTACTTC. It translates to CASSVQAGDPYEQYF. The chain is built from TRBV9 and TRBJ2-7; D is undetermined. The V gene lost 1 base and the J gene lost 2 bases, with 13 bases spanning the gap. CDR1 SGDLS and CDR2 YYNGEE come from the germline V gene. This CDR3 comprises 15 residues. The full variable domain, its missing parts supplied by reference TRBV9 and TRBJ2-7, is DSGVTQTPKHLITATGQRVTLRCSPRSGDLSVYWYQQSLDQGLQFLIQYYNGEERAKGNILERFSAQQFPDLHSELNLSSLELGDSALYFCASSVQAGDPYEQYFGPGTRLTVT.

This chain uses TRBV30 with TRBJ1-5; TRBD1 is a possible D gene (6 bases). Germline loops: CDR1 GTSNPN, CDR2 SVGIG (reference sequence). Trimming removed 2 bases at V and 7 bases at J, with 12 bases between. There are 13 residues in the CDR3. The CDR3 coding sequence is TGTGCCTGGAGTAGGGGGGGCCCACAGCCCCAGCATTTT. It is translated as CAWSRGGPQPQHF.

This clone was picked up one time. This chain links TRBV2 with TRBJ1-6, with 7 bases identical to TRBD1. Germline V lookup: CDR1 SNHLY, CDR2 FYNNEI. With V trimmed by 6 bases and J by 10 bases, 9 bases remained unmatched. This CDR3 has 14 amino acids. The CDR3 sequence: CASRSRTGTSPLHF. The CDR3 DNA reads TGTGCCAGCAGGAGCCGGACAGGAACGTCACCCCTCCACTTT.

This chain uses TRBV18 with TRBJ1-6; D is possibly TRBD1 (5 bases). V lost 1 base and J 5 bases, leaving 9 bases between the germline ends. Germline V lookup: CDR1 KGHSH, CDR2 LQKENI. CDR3 length: 15 amino acids. The DNA of the CDR3 is TGTGCCAGCTCACCACTAGGGGCAGATAATTCACCCCTCCACTTT. Translated: CASSPLGADNSPLHF.

The chain uses TRBV10-3 and TRBJ1-1, with TRBD1 as a possible D gene (6 bases). CDR3 length equals 13 residues. V was shortened by 6 bases and J by 1 base, with 9 bases between the two germline ends. CDR1 and CDR2 from the germline V gene are ENHRY and SYGVKD. This chain's CDR3 is CAIRAGANTEAFF. The CDR3 region has the DNA TGTGCCATCAGGGCAGGGGCGAACACTGAAGCTTTCTTT.

This clone was seen just once. The rearrangement joins TRBV5-6 to TRBJ2-5, with 7 bases lining up with TRBD2. The J call is doubtful: the DNA matches TRBJ2-7 better. The CDR3 loop spans 17 amino acids. The V gene's germline CDR1 is SGHDT and CDR2 YYEEEE. CDR3 sequence: CASSLSPGERGSYEQYF. Written as DNA, the CDR3 is TGTGCCAGCAGCTTGTCCCCCGGCGAGCGGGGCTCCTACGAGCAGTACTTC.

V and J are TRBV29-1 and TRBJ1-3, with a tentative D call TRBD1 (5 bases). The CDR3 totals 13 residues. Trimming removed 6 bases from V and 1 base from J, with 10 bases in between. Per germline, CDR1 SQVTM and CDR2 ANQGSEA. The CDR3 DNA follows: TGCAGCGTGCTACAGGTATCTGGAAACACCATATATTTT. Its protein product is CSVLQVSGNTIYF.

This chain connects TRBV15 to TRBJ1-1, with D perhaps matching TRBD1 (5 bases). V was trimmed by 3 bases and J by 1 base, leaving 6 bases between them. Germline loops: CDR1 LNHNV, CDR2 YYDKDF (reference sequence). The CDR3 spans 13 residues. The CDR3 sequence is CATSSGGNTEAFF. The CDR3 region has the DNA TGTGCCACCAGCAGCGGGGGGAACACTGAAGCTTTCTTT. The whole variable domain, filled in from reference TRBV15 and TRBJ1-1, reads DAMVIQNPRYQVTQFGKPVTLSCSQTLNHNVMYWYQQKSSQAPKLLFHYYDKDFNNEADTPDNFQSRRPNTSFCFLDIRSPGLGDTAMYLCATSSGGNTEAFFGQGTRLTVV.

J is TRBJ2-5 and V is TRBV5-5, with a possible D match to TRBD2 (6 bases). The CDR3 is made up of 16 amino acids. Germline CDR1 reads SGHKS; CDR2 reads YYEKEE (reference sequence). The ends were cut back, 2 bases at V and 2 bases at J, with 16 bases in the middle. CDR3 nucleotide sequence: TGTGCCAGCAGCTTTCCGGCCAGGGAGGTTCAAGAGACCCAGTACTTC. Protein product: CASSFPAREVQETQYF.